This T cell receptor (beta chain) was profiled in a study of T cells in Graves' hyperthyroidism and ophthalmopathy. As for the study in general: Staff took peripheral blood when the initial diagnosis was made, before any treatment began. Study-level results: Most expanded thyroid clonotypes above 0.001 also appeared in blood.

Individuals with ophthalmopathy presented a Clinical Activity Score of at least 3, a NOSPECS grade of at least 4 and a duration under 3 months. For the diagnoses, clinical symptoms, serum thyroxine and TRAb, thyroid ultrasound and orbital computed tomography were used. TCR beta CDR3 region amplification was performed from RNA transcripts. The HTBI primer set served for first-round RT-PCR of the TCR CDR3. TCRdb fed the multiplex PCR reads into MiXCR, producing one record per CDR3 protein. This sample has about 600,000 distinct CDR3 sequences, with approximately 15% found just once. To note about this clonotype: Its matching antigen is unknown.

This CDR3 contains 17 residues. V was clipped by 0 bases and J by 5 bases; unmatched bases: 9. Germline CDR1 reads MNHEY; CDR2 reads SMNVEV (reference sequence). This chain uses TRBV27 with TRBJ1-4; 7 bases match TRBD1. The origin of this receptor is a young woman with Graves' ophthalmopathy. Sequencing was carried out using blood. CDR3 in DNA: TGTGCCAGCAGTTTATCCTCCCTGACAGGGCCAAATGAAAAACTGTTTTTT. Residues: CASSLSSLTGPNEKLFF.